These T cell receptor beta chains were read from a single sample in a study of T cell repertoires in cytomegalovirus infection. TCRdb used MiXCR to reprocess the reads, holding one entry per CDR3 protein. Of around 740,000 distinct CDR3 sequences in the sample, about 40% are singletons; the top ten hold 2.8%. Sequenced: PBMCs. The origin of the receptors is a human donor in good health (CMV status not recorded). Some clones in this sample may be carry-over from other donors' samples. The CDR3 runs from the conserved cysteine through the conserved F or W. Each record gives: V gene, J gene, clone size, D gene, CDR3 DNA, CDR3 protein. The D gene is left open where the match is weak. Rows give clone size only sometimes, using once, few, many, or a class for an expanded clone.

>TRBV12-3/TRBV12-4|TRBJ1-1|.|TRBD1
TGTGCCAGCAACAACCTGGGGACAGGGAGGACTGAAGCTTTCTTT
CASNNLGTGRTEAFF
>TRBV11-3|TRBJ2-3|.|TRBD2
TGTGCCAGCAGCTTCCCCCTTGTAGCGGGAGGAGAAGATACGCAGTATTTT
CASSFPLVAGGEDTQYF
>TRBV12-3/TRBV12-4|TRBJ1-6|many|TRBD1
TGTGCCAGCAGTTTGACAGGGAACTCACCCCTCCACTTT
CASSLTGNSPLHF
>TRBV7-2|TRBJ1-2|once|TRBD1
TGTGCCAGCAGCTCAACAGGGGGCCCTTGCTCAACCTTC
CASSSTGGPCSTF
>TRBV6-5|TRBJ1-2|.|.
TGTGCCCTCAGCACCGCGGACGTCGCCTATGGCTACACCTTC
CALSTADVAYGYTF
>TRBV10-3|TRBJ2-5|.|.
TGTGCCATCAGGGGGGCCGGAGAGACCCAGTACTTC
CAIRGAGETQYF
>TRBV11-3|TRBJ2-3|.|TRBD1
TGTGCCAGCAGCCTCTATCCGGACAGGGGTGTAGATACGCAGTATTTT
CASSLYPDRGVDTQYF
>TRBV19|TRBJ1-5|many|.
TGTGCCATCTCCCCACAGGGCGGAGGGGGGCCCCAGCATTTT
CAISPQGGGGPQHF
>TRBV12-3/TRBV12-4|TRBJ1-1|few|.
TGTGCCAGCAGGGGGGCCACAGCGGACACTGAAGCTTTCTTT
CASRGATADTEAFF
>TRBV5-6|TRBJ2-7|few|.
TGTGCCAGCCTGGGGCAGGGGAACTCCTACGAGCAGTACTTC
CASLGQGNSYEQYF
>TRBV5-5|TRBJ2-1|.|.
TGTGCCAGCAGCGGAGGGGGGAGCTCCTACAATGAGCAGTTCTTC
CASSGGGSSYNEQFF
>TRBV27|TRBJ2-1|few|TRBD1
TGTGCCAGCAGTTTATCGTCGACAGGGAGCAATGAGCAGTTCTTC
CASSLSSTGSNEQFF
>TRBV6-5|TRBJ1-5|.|.
TGTGCCAGCAGTTATAACGCCGGCCTTCAGCCCCAGCATTTT
CASSYNAGLQPQHF
>TRBV7-9|TRBJ1-1|.|.
TGTGCCAGCAAGCTCAGCGTTGAAGCTTTCTTT
CASKLSVEAFF
>TRBV5-1|TRBJ1-1|.|.
TGCGCCAGCAGCTTGGGTCAGCGCTACACTGAAGCTTTCTTT
CASSLGQRYTEAFF
>TRBV12-3/TRBV12-4|TRBJ2-1|few|.
TGTGCCAGCAGTTGGGGAGGTTCGCTTGAGTTCTTC
CASSWGGSLEFF
>TRBV7-9|TRBJ1-1|few|.
TGTGCCGGACTCAGGGGAGTCGGCACTGAAGCTTTCTTT
CAGLRGVGTEAFF
>TRBV28|TRBJ2-4|once|.
TGTGCCAGCAGTTTCGGGGTAGGGCAAAACATTCAGTACTTC
CASSFGVGQNIQYF
>TRBV6-6|TRBJ2-1|.|.
TGTGCCAGCAGTTACTTACAGGCACGGGGCAATGAGCAGTTCTTC
CASSYLQARGNEQFF
>TRBV6-4|TRBJ1-1|.|.
TGTGCCAGCAGTGACCTTGTGGTCCCCCGACAGCTTTTCTTT
CASSDLVVPRQLFF
>TRBV7-9|TRBJ1-2|few|.
TGTGCCAGCAGCACCCGACACGTAGTCTATGGCTACACCTTC
CASSTRHVVYGYTF
>TRBV7-2|TRBJ1-6|.|.
TGTGCCAGCAGGCCCGGACTCCTTTATAATTCACCCCTCCACTTT
CASRPGLLYNSPLHF
>TRBV7-2|TRBJ2-1|many|.
TGTGCCAGCAGCCCCCGGTCCCGGCTAGCCTCAAATGAGCAGTTCTTC
CASSPRSRLASNEQFF
>TRBV2|TRBJ1-1|.|TRBD1
TGTGCCAGCATCGGACAGGGGGCGCAGGCGGAAGCTTTCTTT
CASIGQGAQAEAFF
>TRBV7-8|TRBJ2-1|few|.
TGTGCCAGCAGCTTAGGGGGCAAACAGTGGAACAATGAGCAGTTCTTC
CASSLGGKQWNNEQFF
>TRBV6-6|TRBJ2-5|few|TRBD2
TGTGCCAGCAGACCCAGAGCGGGAGTGGTTGAGACCCAGTACTTC
CASRPRAGVVETQYF
>TRBV4-1|TRBJ2-7|.|TRBD2
TGCGCCAGCAGCCCCTGGGGTCTGGCGGGAGACTACGAGCAGTACTTC
CASSPWGLAGDYEQYF
>TRBV6-2/TRBV6-3|TRBJ2-3|few|TRBD2
TGTGCCAGCAGTTCATACGGACTAGCGGGGCGAGATACGCAGTATTTT
CASSSYGLAGRDTQYF
>TRBV12-3/TRBV12-4|TRBJ1-4|few|TRBD1
TGTGCCAGCAACAGGGGCGCTCCTAATGAAAAACTGTTTTTT
CASNRGAPNEKLFF
>TRBV3-1|TRBJ1-2|.|.
TGTGCCAGCAGCCAAGATTACAGGCACACCTTC
CASSQDYRHTF
>TRBV5-5|TRBJ2-3|.|.
TGTGCCAGCAGCTTTAAGGATACGCAGTATTTT
CASSFKDTQYF
>TRBV6-1|TRBJ1-4|few|TRBD1
TGTGCCAGCAAGCCGAGACAGGGGGCTAATGAAAAACTGTTTTTT
CASKPRQGANEKLFF
>TRBV27|TRBJ2-1|.|TRBD2
TGTGCCAGCAGTTTACCCAGCGGGAGTAATGAGCAGTTCTTC
CASSLPSGSNEQFF
>TRBV20-1|TRBJ1-1|.|TRBD1
TGCAGTGCGCAAAAACAGGGGTATAACACTGAAGCTTTCTTT
CSAQKQGYNTEAFF
>TRBV7-2|TRBJ2-1|many|.
TGTGCCAGCAGCTTCGGGACTTCACGTACGAATGAGCAGTTCTTC
CASSFGTSRTNEQFF
>TRBV12-3/TRBV12-4|TRBJ2-7|.|TRBD2
TGTGCCAGCAGTCCCCCGGGGCGGGAGGTATACGAGCAGTACTTC
CASSPPGREVYEQYF
>TRBV7-8|TRBJ2-2|many|.
TGTGCCAGCAGCCCGGTCCGGTACACCGGGGAGCTGTTTTTT
CASSPVRYTGELFF
>TRBV27|TRBJ2-7|.|TRBD1
TGTGCCAGCAGAGGGACAGGGTGGGGCGAGCAGTACTTC
CASRGTGWGEQYF
>TRBV3-1|TRBJ2-3|few|.
TGTGCCAGCAGCCAGTGGAAACGGGACACAGATACGCAGTATTTT
CASSQWKRDTDTQYF
>TRBV12-3/TRBV12-4|TRBJ1-5|.|.
TGTGCCAGCAGTTTAACCCCCCGACAGTACACTCAGCCCCAGCATTTT
CASSLTPRQYTQPQHF
>TRBV7-2|TRBJ2-3|.|.
TGTTCCAGCAGCTCCCTCGGGGCGCGCTCAGATACGCAGTATTTT
CSSSSLGARSDTQYF
>TRBV7-6|TRBJ2-3|.|.
TGTGCCAGCAGCCATGGAGAGAACCCAGATACGCAGTATTTT
CASSHGENPDTQYF